The text below deals with one T cell receptor (beta chain). These data originate in a study of T cell changes during pregnancy in multiple sclerosis. The data were produced by immunoSEQ multiplex PCR, yet TCRdb's version contains in-frame clones alone and is incomplete. The table includes 65,000 to 80,000 clones, 85% to 95% detected once. Sequenced material: peripheral blood, taken in the first trimester of pregnancy. This sequence originates from a female donor with multiple sclerosis, enrolled in a pregnancy study.

The CDR3 sequence: CASKTGALTGELFF. The DNA for the CDR3 is TGTGCCAGCAAAACAGGGGCACTCACCGGGGAGCTGTTTTTT. The chain carries TRBV19 and TRBJ2-2, with 7 bases identical to TRBD1. Losses at the gene ends were 9 bases for V and 4 bases for J; bases not matched to a gene: 8. Germline-derived CDR1 and CDR2 are LNHDA and SQIVND (reference sequence). CDR3 size: 14 residues. The whole variable domain, filled in from reference TRBV19 and TRBJ2-2, reads DGGITQSPKYLFRKEGQNVTLSCEQNLNHDAMYWYRQDPGQGLRLIYYSQIVNDFQKGDIAEGYSVSREKKESFPLTVTSAQKNPTAFYLCASKTGALTGELFFGEGSRLTVL.